The 17 T cell receptor delta chains below come from one sample, sequenced in a study of gamma-delta chains in newborns, infants, children. TCRdb reprocessed the reads through CATT. This table holds about 5,500 delta-chain clones, 3% found once. Sequenced: blood. The receptors originated from a child who was a newborn, infant or young child, either healthy, febrile or measles-vaccinated (not recorded which).

Worth noting for this clone: A far larger clone differs by one base, so this is likely a read error. Other nucleotide sequences in the sample specify the same CDR3. The rearrangement joins TRDV2 to TRDJ3, with TRDD3 matching 7 bases. This CDR3 has 18 residues. V lost 3 bases, J lost 1 base, and 8 bases stayed unmatched. CDR1 and CDR2 from the germline V gene are GEAIGNYY and EKD. The CDR3 region is CACDSGGPFSWDTRQMFF. CDR3 DNA sequence: TGTGCCTGTGACTCTGGGGGGCCTTTTTCCTGGGACACCCGACAGATGTTTTTC.

As to this clone: A read error is possible here, since a much larger clone lies one base away. V usage is TRDV1 and J usage is TRDJ2, with 7 nucleotides matching TRDD3. V shed 2 bases and J 4 bases; nucleotides not matched to a gene: 28. CDR3 length equals 23 residues. Germline assignment: CDR1 TSWWSYY and CDR2 QGS. CDR3 DNA: TGTGCTCTTGGGGAAGACCCCCCTAGCCCGAGGGTTTCCTCCGGGATACCGACAGCACAACTCTTCTTT. It codes for CALGEDPPSPRVSSGIPTAQLFF.

Notes on this clone: TCRdb's entry gives the protein of a much larger clone, which mismatches this DNA's translation at residue 7, likely from a read error; the protein reported here is translated from the DNA. This chain uses TRDV2 with TRDJ2; 9 bases map to TRDD3. The CDR3 spans 19 residues. Per germline, CDR1 GEAIGNYY and CDR2 EKD. V was pared by 3 bases and J by 0 bases, with 13 bases of the junction left unmatched. The CDR3 protein is CACDPMRSTGGALTAQLFF. CDR3 DNA: TGTGCCTGTGACCCCATGAGGAGTACTGGGGGAGCTTTGACAGCACAACTCTTCTTT.

Details on this clone: A much larger clone is a single base away; this may be a read error. The same CDR3 also results from other DNA sequences found in this sample. The rearrangement links TRDV2 to TRDJ3, with 11 positions matching TRDD3. This CDR3 comprises 19 residues. In germline, CDR1 is GEAIGNYY, CDR2 EKD. In DNA, the CDR3 is TGTGCCTGTGTGTCCCTGGGGGATACCTTCGGCTGGGACACCCGACAAATGTTTTTC. Translating gives CACVSLGDTFGWDTRQMFF.

The sample holds a few counts of this clone. A far larger clone is off by one base, so a read error is likely. The same CDR3 arises from other DNA sequences in this sample as well. The CDR3 DNA sequence: TGTGCCTGTGACAGCACTGGGGGCTCCTGGGACACCCGACAGATGTTTTTC. Translation gives CACDSTGGSWDTRQMFF. The gene calls are TRDV2 and TRDJ3; 8 bases map to TRDD3. Germline V gives CDR1 GEAIGNYY, CDR2 EKD. Losses at the gene ends were 2 bases for V and 0 bases for J; bases not matched to a gene: 2. CDR3 length equals 17 residues.

A remark on this clone: A far more abundant clone sits one base away, making this likely a read error. Other DNA sequences in the same sample also yield this CDR3. The rearrangement joins TRDV2 to TRDJ3, with 10 bases fitting TRDD3. The V and J ends lost 7 bases and 1 base, in that order; junction bases with no gene match: 15. The CDR3 runs 20 residues. Germline V gene data show CDR1 as GEAIGNYY and CDR2 as EKD. Written as DNA, the CDR3 is TGTGCCTGCGATTACTTACTGGGGGATCCTTATTCCTGGGACACCCGACAGATGTTTTTC. Its protein product is CACDYLLGDPYSWDTRQMFF.

This clone is categorized as medium-sized. This may be a read error, as it is one base from a much larger clone. The same CDR3 is also encoded by other DNA sequences in this sample. V usage is TRDV2 and J usage is TRDJ3; D might be TRDD3 (6 bases). Germline loops: CDR1 GEAIGNYY, CDR2 EKD. This CDR3 has 16 amino acids. The CDR3 DNA sequence: TGTGCCTGTGACTGGGGATTCTCCTGGGACACCCGCCAGATGTTTTTC. It is translated as CACDWGFSWDTRQMFF.

A note on this clone: A single base is all that separates this from a far larger clone, so a read error is likely. Other DNA variants within this sample encode the same CDR3. The chain combines TRDV2 with TRDJ2; 8 bases fit TRDD3. V lost 1 base and J lost 4; bases outside the gene matches: 7. The CDR3 spans 16 residues. From germline, CDR1 is GEAIGNYY and CDR2 EKD. CDR3 bases: TGTGCCTGTGACACAGGAGGGATACGCGGGACAGCACAACTCTTCTTT. It specifies CACDTGGIRGTAQLFF.

This clone was counted a few times. With a far larger clone one base away, a read error is the likely cause. The sample has other DNA sequences that encode this CDR3 too. The chain recombines TRDV2 with TRDJ2; tentative D call: TRDD3 (6 bases). This CDR3 comprises 16 residues. From germline, CDR1 is GEAIGNYY and CDR2 EKD. V gave up 1 base and J gave up 5 bases, with 16 bases separating them. CDR3 sequence: CACDTGTLGTTAQLFF. The CDR3 coding sequence is TGTGCCTGTGACACGGGAACTCTGGGGACAACAGCACAACTCTTCTTT.

About this clone: TCRdb's protein for this DNA is that of a much larger clone and differs from the translation at residue 16, likely a read error; the protein shown is the DNA translation. The chain joins TRDV2 to TRDJ3; 9 bases match TRDD3. The germline gives CDR1 GEAIGNYY, CDR2 EKD. The CDR3 is made up of 18 amino acids. The CDR3 nucleotides read TGTGCCTGTGACACCTGGGGGATAGCCTCCTGGGACACCCGACAGACGTTTTTC. It is translated as CACDTWGIASWDTRQTFF.

Concerning this clone itself: A read error is likely here: a far larger clone is one base away. Other DNA sequences in this sample translate to the same CDR3. V and J are TRAV29/DV5 and TRDJ2, with 8 bases identical to TRDD3. There are 16 residues in the CDR3. Unmatched junction bases numbered 8, after V lost 0 bases and J lost 4 bases. Per germline, CDR1 NSMFDY and CDR2 ISSIKDK. The CDR3 nucleotides are TGTGCAGCAAGCGCTCTCTACTGGGGGTCGACAGCACAACTCTTCTTT. Encoded protein: CAASALYWGSTAQLFF.

With respect to this clone: It differs at one base from a far larger clone, so likely a read error. This chain links TRDV2 with TRDJ1, with 10 bases that match TRDD3. J gave up 1 base and V 5 bases, and 6 bases lay outside the gene matches. The CDR3 is made up of 15 amino acids. Germline V gives CDR1 GEAIGNYY, CDR2 EKD. The CDR3 sequence: CACGWGIWATDKLIF. The CDR3 nucleotides are TGTGCCTGTGGCTGGGGGATATGGGCCACCGATAAACTCATCTTT.

This clone has a handful of counts. This DNA translates differently at residue 13 from the TCRdb protein, which is that of a much larger clone; a read error is likely, and the protein shown is the DNA's own translation. This rearrangement joins TRDV2 to TRDJ3, with D perhaps matching TRDD3 (6 bases). The CDR3 length is 19 residues. The germline V gene has CDR1 GEAIGNYY and CDR2 EKD. The CDR3: CACDTVGVIAIWNTRQMFF. In DNA, the CDR3 is TGTGCCTGTGACACCGTGGGGGTTATAGCAATCTGGAACACCCGACAGATGTTTTTC.

This clone was found a few times. It is likely a read error: a sequence one base away is far more abundant. This sample also contains other DNA sequences that code for the same CDR3. The gene calls are TRDV2 and TRDJ2; 9 bases fit TRDD3. This CDR3 has 16 amino acids. The germline gives CDR1 GEAIGNYY, CDR2 EKD. V shed 2 bases and J 0 bases; nucleotides not matched to a gene: 3. The CDR3 here is CACDILGDTLTAQLFF. CDR3 nucleotide sequence: TGTGCCTGTGACATATTGGGGGATACTTTGACAGCACAACTCTTCTTT.

About this clone: With only one base between it and a far larger clone, this is likely a read error. The DNA for the CDR3 is TGTGCCTGTGACACCGTAAGTGCTGGGGGATACGGGGACACCGATAAACTCATCTTT. It translates to CACDTVSAGGYGDTDKLIF. The V and J genes are TRDV2 and TRDJ1; 12 bases align to TRDD3. The J segment lost 0 bases and the V segment lost 0 bases, leaving 10 bases of the junction unmatched. The CDR3 length is 19 residues. CDR1 and CDR2 (germline): GEAIGNYY, EKD.

In this sample, this clone turned up a few times. The mismatch at residue 9 between this DNA's translation and the TCRdb protein of a much larger clone likely reflects a read error; the protein shown is translated from the DNA. The gene calls are TRDV2 and TRDJ3; 7 nucleotides match TRDD3. CDR3 length equals 18 residues. Losses at the gene ends were 0 bases for V and 0 bases for J; bases not matched to a gene: 4. Germline lookup yields CDR1 GEAIGNYY and CDR2 EKD. CDR3 sequence reads: CACDTVGGHSWDTRQMFF. In DNA form, the CDR3 reads TGTGCCTGTGACACCGTTGGGGGACACTCCTGGGACACCCGACAGATGTTTTTC.

The V and J genes are TRDV2 and TRDJ3, with D uncertain. The germline V gene encodes CDR1 GEAIGNYY and CDR2 EKD. The CDR3 extends over 19 amino acids. Trimming removed 3 bases at V and 0 bases at J, with 17 bases between. CDR3 in amino acids: CACDAVTVKDSWDTRQMFF. The CDR3 bases are TGTGCCTGTGACGCCGTGACTGTGAAAGACTCCTGGGACACCCGACAGATGTTTTTC.